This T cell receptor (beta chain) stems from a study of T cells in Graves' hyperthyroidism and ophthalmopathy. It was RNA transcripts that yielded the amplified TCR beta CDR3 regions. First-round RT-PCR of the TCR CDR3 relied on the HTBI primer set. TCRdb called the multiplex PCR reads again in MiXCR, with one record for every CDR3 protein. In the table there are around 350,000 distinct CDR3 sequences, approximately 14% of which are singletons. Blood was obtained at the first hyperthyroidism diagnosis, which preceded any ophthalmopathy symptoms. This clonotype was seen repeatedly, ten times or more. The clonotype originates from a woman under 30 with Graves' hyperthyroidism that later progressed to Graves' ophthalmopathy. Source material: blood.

The CDR3 spells CASTLSSKSYEQYF. CDR3 in DNA: TGTGCCAGCACTCTCTCTTCGAAAAGCTACGAGCAGTACTTC. This sequence joins TRBV28 and TRBJ2-7; D gene uncertain. The CDR3 contains 14 residues. Germline V lookup: CDR1 MDHEN, CDR2 SYDVKM. V was clipped by 7 bases and J by 3 bases, with 16 bases between them.